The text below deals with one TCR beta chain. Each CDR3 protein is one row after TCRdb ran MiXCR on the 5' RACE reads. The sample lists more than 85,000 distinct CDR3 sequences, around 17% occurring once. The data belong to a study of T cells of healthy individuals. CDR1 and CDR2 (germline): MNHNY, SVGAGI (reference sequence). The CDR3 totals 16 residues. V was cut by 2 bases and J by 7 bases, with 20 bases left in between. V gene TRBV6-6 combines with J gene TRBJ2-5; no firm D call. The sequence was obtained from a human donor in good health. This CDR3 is CASSYPIRTEWVTQYF. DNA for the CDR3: TGTGCCAGCAGTTACCCCATAAGGACCGAGTGGGTGACCCAGTACTTC.